By its share, the clone carrying this T cell receptor beta chain is medium-sized (0.01 to 0.1%). The antigen remains undetermined. V lost 8 bases and J 2 bases, leaving 9 bases between the germline ends. This CDR3 region has 12 residues. Germline V gives CDR1 LNHDA, CDR2 SQIVND (reference sequence). Amplification of TCR beta CDR3 was performed by multiplex PCR with 32 V and 13 J primers. TCRdb redid the calling of the multiplex PCR reads with MiXCR, one entry per CDR3 protein. The sample has around 4,100 distinct CDR3 sequences, 24% seen once. This record belongs to a study of immune heterogeneity within non-small cell lung tumors. At the level of the study: Of the tumors, a few were squamous cell, around 9 non-squamous, and 1 not otherwise specified. The study, taken as a whole, reports: Between one patient and another, high-frequency T-cell receptor beta clonotypes were largely distinct. Local T-cell clonality tracked local tumor mutational burden, showing a moderate yet significant relationship (R roughly 0.3).

Per sample, approximately 580 ng of bulk tumor genomic DNA was the template used. During surgery, each primary tumor gave multiple biopsies spaced as far apart as possible. The patients were newly diagnosed with non-small cell lung cancer, had not been treated, and had curative surgery. Sample donors consisted of newly diagnosed non-small cell lung cancer patients who were undergoing surgery with curative intent. The receptor was isolated from a man between 50 and 59 years old with non-small cell lung cancer. Sequenced: lung tumor tissue. The chain employs TRBV19 and TRBJ2-5; D is undetermined. The CDR3 DNA sequence: TGTGCCAGTTCCCCGGCACAAGAGACCCAGTACTTC. This codes for CASSPAQETQYF. The full variable domain, with the rest looked up from reference TRBV19 and TRBJ2-5, is DGGITQSPKYLFRKEGQNVTLSCEQNLNHDAMYWYRQDPGQGLRLIYYSQIVNDFQKGDIAEGYSVSREKKESFPLTVTSAQKNPTAFYLCASSPAQETQYFGPGTRLLVL.